These 13 T cell receptor beta chains originate from one sample sequenced in a study of metastatic and nonmetastatic thyroid tumors. Patients had received no treatment of any kind before thyroid surgery. TCRdb re-called clones from the PCR reads using MiXCR. The sample records approximately 17,000 clones, under 35% being singletons. Sequencing input: tumor tissue. The receptors come from a female donor with papillary thyroid cancer or a benign thyroid nodule (not recorded which). Some clones in this sample may be carry-over from other donors' samples.

Concerning this clone: Mismatch with germline at one junction end may stem from a read error. This sequence joins TRBV3-1 and TRBJ2-7, with D perhaps matching TRBD2 (6 bases). This CDR3 is built from 15 residues. Germline lookup yields CDR1 LGHDT and CDR2 YNNKEL (reference sequence). The CDR3 region has the DNA TGTACCAGCAGCCAAGGGACTCTCCCCTCCTACGAGCAGTACTTC. This codes for CTSSQGTLPSYEQYF.

This chain joins TRBV3-1 and TRBJ1-5; D unclear. CDR3 size: 15 residues. Germline lookup yields CDR1 LGHDT and CDR2 YNNKEL (reference sequence). V gave up 1 base and J gave up 1 base, with 8 bases separating them. DNA of the CDR3: TGTGCCAGCAGCCAAGGCGGGGTGAGCAATCAGCCCCAGCATTTT. Translating gives CASSQGGVSNQPQHF.

CDR3 DNA sequence: TGTGCCAGCAGTGACCTCGGACCCCTGGACACTGAAGCTTTCTTT. Translation gives CASSDLGPLDTEAFF. The chain employs TRBV2 and TRBJ1-1; D is undetermined. This CDR3 is built from 15 residues. The germline V gene encodes CDR1 SNHLY and CDR2 FYNNEI. V lost 3 bases to trimming and J lost 3 bases, with 14 bases between them.

This clone has more than one count but fewer than ten. The V call is TRBV6-1, the J call TRBJ2-7; 11 nucleotides agree with TRBD2. Germline-derived CDR1 and CDR2 are MNHNS and SASEGT. Germline trimming cut 4 bases from V and 6 bases from J; bases unmatched to any gene: 8. The CDR3 contains 15 residues. DNA of the CDR3: TGTGCCAGCAGTGGCCAGACTAGCGGGATTCGCGAGCAGTACTTC. Residues: CASSGQTSGIREQYF.

This clone was counted ten times or more. This chain joins TRBV11-2 and TRBJ2-2; TRBD1 agrees at 10 bases. The V gene end was trimmed by 1 base and the J gene end by 4 bases; junction bases not matched to a gene: 3. CDR1 and CDR2 (germline): SGHAT, FQNNGV. This CDR3 spans 16 amino acids. This chain's CDR3 is CASSLGGQGSTGELFF. CDR3 nucleotides: TGTGCCAGCAGCTTAGGGGGACAGGGGAGCACCGGGGAGCTGTTTTTT. The full variable domain, with the rest looked up from reference TRBV11-2 and TRBJ2-2, is EAGVAQSPRYKIIEKRQSVAFWCNPISGHATLYWYQQILGQGPKLLIQFQNNGVVDDSQLPKDRFSAERLKGVDSTLKIQPAKLEDSAVYLCASSLGGQGSTGELFFGEGSRLTVL.

This clone is classed as medium-sized. This chain connects TRBV2 to TRBJ2-7; the D gene is possibly TRBD1 (5 bases). V was pared by 4 bases and J by 2 bases, with 12 bases between. Looked up from germline, CDR1 is SNHLY and CDR2 is FYNNEI. The CDR3 length is 14 residues. The CDR3, as DNA: TGTGCCAGCAGTGGAAAGGGGTCGGCCTACGAGCAGTACTTC. Protein sequence: CASSGKGSAYEQYF. The full variable domain, completed using reference TRBV2 and TRBJ2-7, is EPEVTQTPSHQVTQMGQEVILRCVPISNHLYFYWYRQILGQKVEFLVSFYNNEISEKSEIFDDQFSVERPDGSNFTLKIRSTKLEDSAMYFCASSGKGSAYEQYFGPGTRLTVT.

This clone showed up many times. The rearrangement joins TRBV11-2 to TRBJ1-5, with 9 positions matching TRBD1. Germline trimming cut 4 bases from V and 7 bases from J; bases unmatched to any gene: 11. This CDR3 comprises 16 residues. From germline, CDR1 is SGHAT and CDR2 FQNNGV. This CDR3 is CASSSIVQGAGQPQHF. DNA for the CDR3: TGTGCCAGCAGCTCGATAGTACAGGGGGCCGGGCAGCCCCAGCATTTT.

The chain couples TRBV24-1 to TRBJ2-1; 11 bases match TRBD2. Germline V gene sequence: CDR1 KGHDR, CDR2 SFDVKD. The length of the CDR3 is 17 residues. With V trimmed by 4 bases and J by 8 bases, 12 bases remained unmatched. CDR3 nucleotide sequence: TGTGCCACCAGTGACCGGGTAGCGGGAGGGTCTCTGGATGAGCAGTTCTTC. Protein: CATSDRVAGGSLDEQFF.

This clone was picked up many times. The chain carries TRBV25-1 and TRBJ2-7; D possibly corresponds to TRBD1 (6 bases). Germline CDR1 MGHDK, CDR2 SYGVNS. V shed 10 bases and J shed 6 bases, with 16 bases lying between them. CDR3 length: 12 residues. The CDR3 reads CATKQGRGEQYF. The CDR3 DNA is TGTGCCACCAAACAGGGTAGAGGCGAGCAGTACTTC.

This clone was detected ten times or more. This chain joins TRBV15 and TRBJ2-1, with D possibly matching TRBD1 (6 bases). This CDR3 is built from 16 residues. The V end lost 2 bases, the J end lost 8 bases, and 19 bases lay between the germline ends. Germline CDR1 reads LNHNV; CDR2 reads YYDKDF (reference sequence). The CDR3 loop reads CATSRKSFFRGHEQFF. DNA for the CDR3: TGTGCCACCAGCAGAAAATCATTTTTCAGGGGACATGAGCAGTTCTTC.

Ten or more counts support this clone. CDR3 coding DNA: TGCGCCAGCAGTGAGTCGGTGTTACGAGCAGAGCAGTTCTTC. It encodes CASSESVLRAEQFF. The chain has TRBV10-1 and TRBJ2-1; D uncertain. The CDR3 loop spans 14 amino acids. Germline V lookup: CDR1 WNHNN, CDR2 SYGVQD (reference sequence). Trimming took 0 bases from V and 10 from J, leaving 13 bases between them.

This clone was observed at least ten times. This chain links TRBV20-1 with TRBJ1-5, with D unclear. Germline CDR1 and CDR2: DFQATT and SNEGSKA (reference sequence). Trimming shortened V by 6 bases and J by 4 bases, and 10 bases separated the two germline ends. The CDR3 spans 12 residues. The CDR3 sequence: CSAETGNQPQHF. The CDR3 DNA sequence: TGCAGTGCCGAGACGGGAAATCAGCCCCAGCATTTT.

The sample holds many counts of this clone. J is TRBJ1-5 and V is TRBV2; D perhaps matches TRBD1 (6 bases). CDR1 is SNHLY, CDR2 FYNNEI, per germline. The ends were cut back, 6 bases at V and 5 bases at J, with 14 bases in the middle. The CDR3 length is 14 residues. The CDR3 loop is CASRAGSGDQPQHF. The CDR3 DNA reads TGTGCCAGCAGGGCAGGGTCAGGGGATCAGCCCCAGCATTTT.